Following are 27 T cell receptor beta chains from one sample sequenced in a study of identical twins. TCRdb re-called the 5' RACE reads with MiXCR, one entry per CDR3 protein. The data hold about 160,000 distinct CDR3 sequences, with under 4.5% observed a single time. Material for sequencing was memory T cells sorted from blood. Receptor source: a man between 18 and 29 years old in good health.

This clonotype was detected many times. The chain joins TRBV29-1 to TRBJ2-1, with TRBD2 identical over 11 bases. V was pared by 2 bases and J by 5 bases, with 5 bases of the junction left unmatched. The CDR3 runs 15 residues. Germline lookup yields CDR1 SQVTM and CDR2 ANQGSEA. In DNA, the CDR3 is TGCAGCGTTGAAACCGGGACTAGCGGACACAATGAGCAGTTCTTC. The encoded protein is CSVETGTSGHNEQFF.

This clonotype was counted many times. The chain joins TRBV11-2 to TRBJ2-7; 9 bases are shared with TRBD1. Trimming at V came to 4 bases and at J to 5 bases, leaving 12 bases not matched to a gene. The germline V gene encodes CDR1 SGHAT and CDR2 FQNNGV. The CDR3 length is 16 residues. CDR3 sequence (DNA): TGTGCCAGCAGCTCTTTTAGGGGGAGACAGGGGGACGAGCAGTACGTC. It encodes CASSSFRGRQGDEQYV.

This clonotype was observed at least ten times. This chain connects TRBV11-3 to TRBJ2-3, with 13 nucleotides matching TRBD2. The germline V gene encodes CDR1 SGHNT and CDR2 YENEEA. The CDR3 extends over 19 amino acids. The junction had 12 bases not matched to a gene; V was cut back by 5 bases and J by 1 base. CDR3 DNA: TGTGCCAGCAGCCCTACCGGGACTAGCGGGACTCCATGCACAGATACGCAGTATTTT. Translation gives CASSPTGTSGTPCTDTQYF.

This clonotype was detected many times. V is TRBV3-1 and J is TRBJ2-1; D possibly corresponds to TRBD2 (6 bases). Trimming took 1 base from V and 12 from J, leaving 13 bases between them. CDR3 size: 13 residues. Per the germline V gene, CDR1 is LGHDT and CDR2 is YNNKEL (reference sequence). The CDR3 loop reads CASSQGDLGGQFF. In DNA form, the CDR3 reads TGTGCCAGCAGCCAAGGGGACTTGGGGGGGCAGTTCTTC.

This clonotype was picked up many times. V is TRBV18 and J is TRBJ2-3, with D tentatively TRBD1 (5 bases). V was cut by 3 bases and J by 0 bases, with 13 bases left in between. Germline V gene sequence: CDR1 KGHSH, CDR2 LQKENI. This CDR3 spans 16 amino acids. In DNA form, the CDR3 reads TGTGCCAGCTCACCGAAGGGGCCGCTAAGCACAGATACGCAGTATTTT. Its protein is CASSPKGPLSTDTQYF.

At least ten counts were recorded for this clonotype. V usage is TRBV20-1 and J usage is TRBJ2-5; TRBD2 matches at 7 bases. J was trimmed by 3 bases and V by 4 bases; bases with no gene match: 8. CDR3 length equals 14 residues. CDR1 and CDR2 (germline): DFQATT, SNEGSKA (reference sequence). The CDR3 is CSANPPSGEETQYF. The CDR3 DNA is TGCAGTGCTAATCCCCCTAGCGGCGAAGAGACCCAGTACTTC.

There are many counts of this clonotype. The chain carries TRBV27 and TRBJ2-4; maybe TRBD1 (5 bases). Germline V gene sequence: CDR1 MNHEY, CDR2 SMNVEV (reference sequence). The CDR3 spans 15 residues. Trimming removed 4 bases at V and 0 bases at J, with 10 bases between. The CDR3 nucleotides are TGTGCCAGCAGTTCCCCAGGGTTAGCCAAAAACATTCAGTACTTC. Amino acid sequence: CASSSPGLAKNIQYF.

In its sample, this clonotype was seen many times. The V and J genes are TRBV6-6 and TRBJ2-7; no definite D call. Looked up from germline, CDR1 is MNHNY and CDR2 is SVGAGI (reference sequence). The CDR3 runs 13 residues. V was clipped by 4 bases and J by 1 base, with 8 bases between them. CDR3 amino acids: CASSFRASYEQYV. In DNA form, the CDR3 reads TGTGCCAGCAGTTTTAGGGCTTCCTACGAGCAGTACGTC.

This clonotype was counted many times. The chain employs TRBV12-3 or TRBV12-4 and TRBJ1-2; D unclear. The CDR3 extends over 13 amino acids. Trimming took 7 bases from V and 8 from J, leaving 17 bases between them. The CDR3 here is CASKAAPVDGYTF. In DNA, the CDR3 is TGTGCCAGCAAGGCTGCTCCAGTGGACGGCTACACCTTC.

This clonotype has a count of ten or more. The chain couples TRBV24-1 to TRBJ2-7; maybe TRBD1 (6 bases). The germline gives CDR1 KGHDR, CDR2 SFDVKD. This CDR3 is built from 14 residues. The V end lost 4 bases, the J end lost 2 bases, and 11 bases lay between the germline ends. The DNA for the CDR3 is TGTGCCACCAGTGACCCGGACAGACCCTACGAGCAGTACTTC. It codes for CATSDPDRPYEQYF.

This clonotype showed up many times. The rearrangement links TRBV20-1 to TRBJ2-7; 8 nucleotides agree with TRBD1. The V gene's germline CDR1 is DFQATT and CDR2 SNEGSKA (reference sequence). The V and J ends lost 7 bases and 2 bases, in that order; junction bases with no gene match: 7. The CDR3 covers 13 residues. The CDR3, as DNA: TGCAGTGTCCAGGACAGGGCGACCTACGAGCAGTACGTC. It is translated as CSVQDRATYEQYV.

At least ten counts were recorded for this clonotype. The CDR3, as DNA: TGCGCCAGCAGCATCGGACAGGTTGGGGAGCTGTTTTTT. Residues: CASSIGQVGELFF. This chain connects TRBV5-1 to TRBJ2-2, with 7 bases matching TRBD1. The ends lost 4 bases at V and 8 bases at J; junction bases unmatched: 5. Germline V CDR1 and CDR2: SGHRS, YFSETQ. CDR3 size: 13 residues. The entire variable domain, with the rest obtained from reference TRBV5-1 and TRBJ2-2, is as follows: KAGVTQTPRYLIKTRGQQVTLSCSPISGHRSVSWYQQTPGQGLQFLFEYFSETQRNKGNFPGRFSGRQFSNSRSEMNVSTLELGDSALYLCASSIGQVGELFFGEGSRLTVL.

This clonotype was seen many times. The genes are TRBV5-1 and TRBJ1-2, with 8 positions matching TRBD1. V was pared by 4 bases and J by 1 base, with 3 bases of the junction left unmatched. This CDR3 comprises 14 residues. Germline CDR1 SGHRS, CDR2 YFSETQ. CDR3 sequence reads: CASSIGQGNYGYTF. DNA for the CDR3: TGCGCCAGCAGCATAGGACAGGGTAACTATGGCTACACCTTC.

This clonotype was recorded many times. V and J are TRBV4-3 and TRBJ1-6; D possibly corresponds to TRBD1 (6 bases). Trimming took off 3 bases at V and 8 bases at J, with 14 bases between the two ends. Germline values: CDR1 LGHNA, CDR2 YSLEER. The CDR3 length is 15 residues. The CDR3 DNA is TGCGCCAGCAGCCAGGGCCCAGGGGTCGATTCACCCCTCCACTTT. Residues: CASSQGPGVDSPLHF.

This clonotype was counted at least ten times. The CDR3 spells CASSVAVGTHNEQFF. CDR3 sequence (DNA): TGTGCCAGCAGCGTAGCGGTGGGGACCCACAATGAGCAGTTCTTC. The chain employs TRBV9 and TRBJ2-1; the D gene could be TRBD1 or TRBD2 (5 bases each). This CDR3 comprises 15 residues. Germline V gene lookup returns CDR1 SGDLS and CDR2 YYNGEE. The V end was cut by 0 bases, the J end by 5 bases, with 12 bases between.

This clonotype was observed many times. The J gene is TRBJ2-7, the V gene TRBV18, with D perhaps matching TRBD2 (5 bases). V lost 5 bases, J lost 6 bases, and 14 bases lay in between. Germline-derived CDR1 and CDR2 are KGHSH and LQKENI. The CDR3 length is 13 residues. The CDR3 region has the DNA TGTGCCAGCTCAATTGCTCGGGATGGCGAGCAGTACTTC. Its protein product is CASSIARDGEQYF.

This clonotype was observed at least ten times. This chain connects TRBV5-1 to TRBJ2-5; 9 bases align to TRBD2. V was clipped by 3 bases and J by 1 base; unmatched bases: 1. The germline V gene has CDR1 SGHRS and CDR2 YFSETQ. This CDR3 has 14 residues. The CDR3 loop is CASSYSGSQETQYF. CDR3 sequence (DNA): TGCGCCAGCAGCTATAGCGGGAGCCAAGAGACCCAGTACTTC. Combining the CDR3 with reference TRBV5-1 and TRBJ2-5 gives the whole variable domain KAGVTQTPRYLIKTRGQQVTLSCSPISGHRSVSWYQQTPGQGLQFLFEYFSETQRNKGNFPGRFSGRQFSNSRSEMNVSTLELGDSALYLCASSYSGSQETQYFGPGTRLLVL.

This clonotype was detected ten times or more. V and J are TRBV12-3 or TRBV12-4 and TRBJ1-5; a possible D gene is TRBD1 (5 bases). CDR3 length equals 14 residues. V lost 6 bases and J 7 bases, leaving 16 bases between the germline ends. The CDR3 reads CASSNGGRGQPQHF. In nucleotides, the CDR3 is TGTGCCAGCAGCAATGGCGGAAGGGGACAGCCCCAGCATTTT.

The sample holds a few counts of this clonotype. A much larger clone is a single base away; this may be a read error. The chain joins TRBV30 to TRBJ2-7; possibly TRBD1 for D (6 bases). The V end was cut by 0 bases, the J end by 4 bases, with 10 bases between. The CDR3 covers 13 residues. Germline V gene sequence: CDR1 GTSNPN, CDR2 SVGIG (reference sequence). The CDR3 here is CAWSVMDRYEQYV. For the CDR3, the DNA is TGTGCCTGGAGTGTAATGGACAGATACGAGCAGTACGTC.

This clonotype was seen many times. The chain combines TRBV28 with TRBJ2-1, with TRBD2 matching 8 bases. The CDR3 consists of 14 residues. Unmatched junction bases numbered 12, after V lost 8 bases and J lost 9 bases. In germline, CDR1 is MDHEN, CDR2 SYDVKM. The CDR3 sequence is CASQVLVAGSEQFF. The DNA of the CDR3 is TGTGCCAGCCAGGTGTTGGTAGCGGGAAGTGAGCAGTTCTTC. Full variable domain (missing parts from reference TRBV28 and TRBJ2-1): DVKVTQSSRYLVKRTGEKVFLECVQDMDHENMFWYRQDPGLGLRLIYFSYDVKMKEKGDIPEGYSVSREKKERFSLILESASTNQTSMYLCASQVLVAGSEQFFGPGTRLTVL.

The V and J genes are TRBV20-1 and TRBJ2-7; D is undetermined. Germline V gene lookup returns CDR1 DFQATT and CDR2 SNEGSKA (reference sequence). The CDR3 totals 9 residues. The ends were cut back, 3 bases at V and 5 bases at J, with 2 bases in the middle. This CDR3 is CSASHEQYF. DNA for the CDR3: TGCAGTGCTAGCCACGAGCAGTACTTC.

The genes are TRBV6-1 and TRBJ1-4, with TRBD1 matching over 10 bases. J gave up 8 bases and V 1 base, and 7 bases lay outside the gene matches. Germline V gives CDR1 MNHNS, CDR2 SASEGT. The CDR3 runs 16 residues. CDR3 residues: CASSEDSGTGAEKLFF. DNA of the CDR3: TGTGCCAGCAGTGAAGATTCCGGGACAGGGGCCGAAAAACTGTTTTTT.

This clonotype was seen at least ten times. This rearrangement joins TRBV12-3 or TRBV12-4 to TRBJ1-1; the D is unclear. Trimming pared 7 bases from V and 3 bases from J, leaving 12 bases between. This CDR3 is built from 13 residues. This CDR3 is CASTSVGYTEAFF. Written as DNA, the CDR3 is TGTGCCAGCACTTCGGTGGGGTACACTGAAGCTTTCTTT.

This clonotype has at least ten counts. The gene calls are TRBV5-1 and TRBJ2-3; D uncertain. The CDR3 length is 14 residues. With 3 bases removed from V and 0 bases from J, the gap between germline ends came to 8 bases. The germline CDR1 and CDR2 sequences are SGHRS and YFSETQ. CDR3 residues: CASSSALSTDTQYF. CDR3 sequence (DNA): TGCGCCAGCAGCTCAGCCCTTAGCACAGATACGCAGTATTTT. The whole variable domain, filled in from reference TRBV5-1 and TRBJ2-3, reads KAGVTQTPRYLIKTRGQQVTLSCSPISGHRSVSWYQQTPGQGLQFLFEYFSETQRNKGNFPGRFSGRQFSNSRSEMNVSTLELGDSALYLCASSSALSTDTQYFGPGTRLTVL.

The J gene is TRBJ2-5, the V gene TRBV15; 8 bases map to TRBD2. Germline V lookup: CDR1 LNHNV, CDR2 YYDKDF (reference sequence). The CDR3 runs to 16 residues. V dropped 0 bases and J dropped 5; count of bases not matched to a gene: 8. Here the CDR3 reads CATSRDQGGRPETQYF. The CDR3 DNA reads as TGTGCCACCAGCAGAGATCAGGGCGGGAGGCCGGAGACCCAGTACTTC.

This clonotype was found many times. The rearrangement joins TRBV18 to TRBJ2-3; no clear D. The CDR3 contains 14 residues. The germline CDR1 and CDR2 sequences are KGHSH and LQKENI. V lost 3 bases to trimming and J lost 12 bases, with 19 bases between them. CDR3 in amino acids: CASSPVMEPLGQYF. The DNA of the CDR3 is TGTGCCAGCTCACCGGTCATGGAGCCCCTCGGCCAGTATTTT.

At least ten counts were recorded for this clonotype. The chain couples TRBV5-1 to TRBJ1-5, with D possibly being TRBD1 (6 bases). Germline V lookup: CDR1 SGHRS, CDR2 YFSETQ. V lost 1 base to trimming and J lost 3 bases, with 11 bases between them. The CDR3 has 15 amino acids. For the CDR3, the DNA is TGCGCCAGCAGCTTGTTGGGACACTACAATCAGCCCCAGCATTTT. This encodes CASSLLGHYNQPQHF.